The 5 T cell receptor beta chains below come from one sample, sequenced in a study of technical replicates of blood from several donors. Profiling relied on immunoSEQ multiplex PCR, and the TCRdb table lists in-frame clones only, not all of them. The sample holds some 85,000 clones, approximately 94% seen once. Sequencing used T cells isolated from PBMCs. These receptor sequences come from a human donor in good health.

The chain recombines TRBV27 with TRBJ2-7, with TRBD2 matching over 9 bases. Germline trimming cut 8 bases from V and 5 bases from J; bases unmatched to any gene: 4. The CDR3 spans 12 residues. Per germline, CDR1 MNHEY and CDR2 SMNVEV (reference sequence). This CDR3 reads CASGVAGDEQYF. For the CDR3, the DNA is TGTGCCAGCGGGGTAGCGGGGGACGAGCAGTACTTC.

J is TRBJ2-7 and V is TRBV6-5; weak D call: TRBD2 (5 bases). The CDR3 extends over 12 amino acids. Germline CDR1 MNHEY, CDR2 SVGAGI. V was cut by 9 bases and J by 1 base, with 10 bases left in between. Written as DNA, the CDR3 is TGTGCCAGTCGGTCGGGGTCCTACGAGCAGTACTTC. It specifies CASRSGSYEQYF.

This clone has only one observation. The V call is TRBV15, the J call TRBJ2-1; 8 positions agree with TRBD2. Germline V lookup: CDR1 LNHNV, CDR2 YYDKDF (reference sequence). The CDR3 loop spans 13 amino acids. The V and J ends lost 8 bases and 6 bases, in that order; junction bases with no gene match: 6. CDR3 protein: CATGSLAANEQFF. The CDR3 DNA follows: TGTGCCACCGGGTCACTAGCGGCCAATGAGCAGTTCTTC.

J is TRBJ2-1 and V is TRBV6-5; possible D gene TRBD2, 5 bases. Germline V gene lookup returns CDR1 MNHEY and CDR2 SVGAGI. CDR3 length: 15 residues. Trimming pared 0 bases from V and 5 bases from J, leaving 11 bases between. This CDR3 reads CASSYSGSSHNEQFF. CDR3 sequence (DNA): TGTGCCAGCAGTTACTCGGGGAGTAGCCACAATGAGCAGTTCTTC.

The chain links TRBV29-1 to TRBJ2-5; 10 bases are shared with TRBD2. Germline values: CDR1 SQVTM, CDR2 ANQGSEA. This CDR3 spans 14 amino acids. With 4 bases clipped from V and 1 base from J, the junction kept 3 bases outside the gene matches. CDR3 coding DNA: TGCAGCGTTGCGTCTAGCGGGGGCCAAGAGACCCAGTACTTC. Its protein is CSVASSGGQETQYF.